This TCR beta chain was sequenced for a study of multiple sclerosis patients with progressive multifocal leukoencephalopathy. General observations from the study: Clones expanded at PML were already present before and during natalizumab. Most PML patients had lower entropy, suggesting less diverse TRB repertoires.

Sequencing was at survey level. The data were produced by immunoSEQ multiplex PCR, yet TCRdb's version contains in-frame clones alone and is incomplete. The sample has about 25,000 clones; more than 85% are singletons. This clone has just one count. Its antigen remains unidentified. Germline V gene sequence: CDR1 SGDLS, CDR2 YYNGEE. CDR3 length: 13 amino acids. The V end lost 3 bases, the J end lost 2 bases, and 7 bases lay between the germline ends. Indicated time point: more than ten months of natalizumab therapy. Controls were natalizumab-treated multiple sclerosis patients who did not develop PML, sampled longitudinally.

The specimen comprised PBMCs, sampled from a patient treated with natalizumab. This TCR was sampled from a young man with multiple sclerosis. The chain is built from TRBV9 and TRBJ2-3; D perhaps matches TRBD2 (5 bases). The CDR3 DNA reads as TGTGCCAGCAGCGAGGGAGTCACAGATACGCAGTATTTT. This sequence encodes CASSEGVTDTQYF.